The 20 T cell receptor beta chains in this list originate from one sample, sequenced in a study of T cell responses to AZD1222 COVID-19 vaccine (dated by TCRdb to about 2021). The intended sense of this specimen's time point label: about 28 days (+/-7) after the second vaccine dose. The library was generated by the immunoSEQ multiplex PCR assay. The immuneACCESS repertoire file appears here via TCRdb, limited to in-frame rearrangements. These files lack a portion of the clones; in checked studies, under half of the deficit traces to unresolved V genes, and the cause of the others is not known. This sample has about 180,000 clones in its table, and roughly 94% of those were observed once. The ten biggest clones cover roughly 1.7% of the sample. The source was peripheral blood, collected 28 days after the second AZD1222 dose. These receptors all come from an adult who received the AZD1222 COVID-19 vaccine.

V is TRBV6-1 and J is TRBJ2-3, with 8 positions matching TRBD2. Germline V gene sequence: CDR1 MNHNS, CDR2 SASEGT. V shed 0 bases and J 2 bases; nucleotides not matched to a gene: 13. The CDR3 spans 19 residues. The CDR3 nucleotides read TGTGCCAGCAGTGAAGCGCTAAAGTTATTAGCGGGACACACAGATACGCAGTATTTT. Protein product: CASSEALKLLAGHTDTQYF.

This clone appeared once. The rearrangement links TRBV5-5 to TRBJ2-7, with a tentative D call TRBD2 (7 bases). V lost 1 base, J lost 2 bases, and 19 bases lay in between. Germline CDR1 and CDR2: SGHKS and YYEKEE (reference sequence). There are 17 residues in the CDR3. CDR3 residues: CASSLSTGGESPYEQYF. DNA of the CDR3: TGTGCCAGCAGCTTGTCAACGGGGGGCGAGTCGCCCTACGAGCAGTACTTC.

V is TRBV5-1 and J is TRBJ1-1; D possibly corresponds to TRBD1 (5 bases). Germline V gene lookup returns CDR1 SGHRS and CDR2 YFSETQ. V gave up 5 bases and J gave up 4 bases, with 15 bases separating them. The CDR3 spans 14 residues. Here the CDR3 reads CASSRRRGVTEAFF. CDR3 bases: TGCGCCAGCAGTAGGCGTAGGGGAGTCACTGAAGCTTTCTTT.

J is TRBJ1-3 and V is TRBV28; 7 nucleotides line up with TRBD1. This CDR3 comprises 15 residues. Germline-derived CDR1 and CDR2 are MDHEN and SYDVKM. The V gene end was trimmed by 3 bases and the J gene end by 4 bases; junction bases not matched to a gene: 6. CDR3: CASSFPGRGGNTIYF. The CDR3 nucleotides are TGTGCCAGCAGTTTCCCCGGCAGGGGGGGAAACACCATATATTTT.

This chain joins TRBV3-1 (or the pseudogene TRBV3-2) and TRBJ2-1, with D tentatively TRBD2 (5 bases). The CDR3 is 15 amino acids. V shed 5 bases and J shed 3 bases, with 14 bases lying between them. The germline gives CDR1 LGHDT, CDR2 YNNKEL (reference sequence). CDR3 nucleotide sequence: TGTGCCAGCAGCTCTTCAGAGGGCGGCTACAATGAGCAGTTCTTC. Amino acids: CASSSSEGGYNEQFF.

The chain joins TRBV5-8 to TRBJ2-7, with TRBD2 matching over 7 bases. With 0 bases clipped from V and 3 bases from J, the junction kept 12 bases outside the gene matches. The CDR3 loop spans 17 amino acids. Germline values: CDR1 SGHTS, CDR2 YDEGEE. The CDR3 nucleotides read TGTGCCAGCAGCTTGGGCTGGGGCCGCGGGAGTGTCTACGAGCAGTACTTC. Amino acid sequence: CASSLGWGRGSVYEQYF.

There are a few counts of this clone. J is TRBJ2-7 and V is TRBV10-2; 8 positions match TRBD1. This CDR3 region has 13 residues. Germline-derived CDR1 and CDR2 are WSHSY and SAAADI. The V gene end was trimmed by 4 bases and the J gene end by 9 bases; junction bases not matched to a gene: 8. The CDR3 coding sequence is TGCGCCAGCAGTGCCGGGACAGGTTCCAGGCAGTACTTC. As protein: CASSAGTGSRQYF.

This clone was picked up one time. CDR3: CSVLSGPGELFF. Here the CDR3 DNA reads TGCAGCGTTCTTAGCGGGCCCGGGGAGCTGTTTTTT. The rearrangement links TRBV29-1 to TRBJ2-2, with 7 bases matching TRBD2. Germline CDR1 and CDR2: SQVTM and ANQGSEA. This CDR3 region has 12 residues. V was clipped by 5 bases and J by 6 bases; unmatched bases: 3.

V gene TRBV7-3 combines with J gene TRBJ2-3; 10 bases line up with TRBD2. J was trimmed by 4 bases and V by 5 bases; bases with no gene match: 9. Germline V CDR1 and CDR2: SGHTA, FQGTGA. This CDR3 region has 16 residues. Here the CDR3 reads CASSPRALAGADTQYF. CDR3 sequence (DNA): TGTGCCAGCAGCCCACGAGCCCTAGCGGGAGCAGATACGCAGTATTTT.

The chain uses TRBV4-1 and TRBJ1-2; 12 nucleotides agree with TRBD1. Germline V lookup: CDR1 MGHRA, CDR2 YSYEKL. V lost 1 base and J lost 8; bases outside the gene matches: 8. This CDR3 has 16 amino acids. The CDR3 region is CASSQAGTGGLGGYTF. The CDR3 region has the DNA TGCGCCAGCAGCCAAGCCGGGACAGGGGGCCTGGGGGGCTACACCTTC.

The V gene is TRBV11-2, the J gene TRBJ2-5; no reliable D call. This CDR3 spans 14 amino acids. V lost 2 bases, J lost 3 bases, and 10 bases lay in between. Germline CDR1 SGHAT, CDR2 FQNNGV. CDR3 sequence: CASSLMFAEETQYF. CDR3 in DNA: TGTGCCAGCAGCTTAATGTTCGCTGAAGAGACCCAGTACTTC.

The chain carries TRBV19 and TRBJ2-1, with TRBD2 matching over 7 bases. The germline V gene encodes CDR1 LNHDA and CDR2 SQIVND (reference sequence). V lost 5 bases to trimming and J lost 2 bases; unmatched junction nucleotides: 9. This CDR3 is 16 amino acids long. The CDR3 DNA sequence: TGTGCCAGTAGTCTCCCCGAGCGGGGTACCTACAATGAGCAGTTCTTC. Protein sequence: CASSLPERGTYNEQFF.

V and J are TRBV6-5 and TRBJ1-5; no clear D. Germline CDR1 MNHEY, CDR2 SVGAGI. This CDR3 is built from 12 residues. Trimming left V 1 base short and J 6 bases short, with 4 bases between. CDR3 protein: CASSYLGQPQHF. CDR3 nucleotides: TGTGCCAGCAGTTACTTAGGTCAGCCCCAGCATTTT.

The rearrangement links TRBV7-3 to TRBJ2-2; a possible D gene is TRBD1 (6 bases). Looked up from germline, CDR1 is SGHTA and CDR2 is FQGTGA. This CDR3 has 15 residues. Trimming cost V 5 bases and J 3 bases, with 13 bases left between them. This chain's CDR3 is CASSRGAGDTGELFF. CDR3 nucleotide sequence: TGTGCCAGCAGCCGGGGTGCAGGGGACACCGGGGAGCTGTTTTTT.

V and J are TRBV2 and TRBJ2-1; tentative D call: TRBD1 (6 bases). Trimming removed 2 bases at V and 7 bases at J, with 15 bases between. The CDR3 loop spans 15 amino acids. Germline V gives CDR1 SNHLY, CDR2 FYNNEI. CDR3 coding DNA: TGTGCCAGCAGTGAACTGGGGGCGACCCTAAATGAGCAGTTCTTC. Translated: CASSELGATLNEQFF.

This clone was picked up one time. This chain connects TRBV11-1 to TRBJ2-1; D might be TRBD2 (5 bases). This CDR3 has 11 amino acids. Germline V gene data show CDR1 as SGHAT and CDR2 as FQDESV (reference sequence). V was cut by 5 bases and J by 9 bases, with 8 bases left in between. The CDR3 nucleotides read TGTGCCAGCAGCCAAGGAGGTGAGCAGTTCTTC. Translation gives CASSQGGEQFF.

This clone was counted a single time. The rearrangement uses TRBV14 and TRBJ1-6; D gene uncertain. Germline-derived CDR1 and CDR2 are SGHDN and FVKESK. The CDR3 sequence is 14 residues long. Trimming left V 1 base short and J 10 bases short, with 11 bases between. This CDR3 reads CASSQVTTESPLHF. CDR3 nucleotide sequence: TGTGCCAGCAGCCAAGTTACGACCGAGTCACCCCTCCACTTT.

CDR3 nucleotides: TGTGCCAGTAGTATTCTCCGAGTGGATACGGGGATGTATAGCAATCAGCCCCAGCATTTT. This encodes CASSILRVDTGMYSNQPQHF. This rearrangement joins TRBV19 to TRBJ1-5; D remains ambiguous. V lost 3 bases and J lost 0, with 24 bases in between. The CDR3 has 20 amino acids. CDR1 LNHDA and CDR2 SQIVND come from the germline V gene (reference sequence).

J is TRBJ2-2 and V is TRBV7-6; no definite D call. CDR3 size: 15 residues. Germline-derived CDR1 and CDR2 are SGHVS and FNYEAQ. V dropped 5 bases and J dropped 0 bases, with 10 bases sitting between them. The CDR3 region is CASSPLQTNTGELFF. CDR3 bases: TGTGCCAGCAGCCCACTCCAAACGAACACCGGGGAGCTGTTTTTT.

This rearrangement joins TRBV9 to TRBJ2-1; 11 bases are shared with TRBD2. This CDR3 comprises 14 residues. Unmatched junction bases numbered 2, after V lost 6 bases and J lost 3 bases. The germline V gene has CDR1 SGDLS and CDR2 YYNGEE. In DNA form, the CDR3 reads TGTGCCAGCAACCTAGCGGGAGGCTACAATGAGCAGTTCTTC. As protein: CASNLAGGYNEQFF.